The sequence of this T cell receptor (beta chain) was determined in a study of blood T cells in healthy people across ages. A second PCR, run for about 7 to 11 cycles, used a sample-barcoded 5' primer plus a J-beta primer mix. Via MiXCR, TCRdb re-called the 5' RACE reads, giving one row per CDR3 protein. This table holds about 680,000 distinct CDR3 sequences, 49% found once. Looked up from germline, CDR1 is MGHDK and CDR2 is SYGVNS. Between the trimmed V and J ends, which lost 3 bases and 4 bases, there was a span of 12 bases. The CDR3 covers 14 residues. Sequencing was carried out using blood. The chain combines TRBV25-1 with TRBJ1-2, with D uncertain. The TCR comes from a woman aged 55-70 years in good health. The CDR3 protein is CASSESGGGYGYTF. Here the CDR3 DNA reads TGTGCCAGCAGTGAGTCAGGCGGCGGCTATGGCTACACCTTC.